This note documents a single TCR beta chain sequence. Its antigen is not yet known. Base qualities are not at hand, and no much larger clone is one base apart. This sample was included in a study of tumour-infiltrating T cells in Burkitt lymphoma (dated by TCRdb to about 2020). Regarding the research as a whole: TCR repertoire data were compared against clinical outcome, and productive clonality predicted overall survival and progression-free survival independently of established prognostic factors such as age at diagnosis.

The library was built by means of the immunoSEQ multiplex PCR assay. The clones in this table, taken by TCRdb from immuneACCESS, are in-frame only. Not every clone is retained; where verified, under half of the shortfall comes from an unresolved V gene, and the cause of the rest is unknown. The sample table holds some 15,000 clones, of which about 80% were seen once. 2% to 2.5% of the sample goes to the ten largest clones. V and J lose 4 bases and 3 bases, and a span of 3 bases separates them. CDR3 length: 11 amino acids, cysteine to phenylalanine. The kept DNA is CDR3 alone, 33 bases in frame from the first base. Based on the germline V gene, the CDR1 and CDR2 sequences are ENHRY and SYGVKD.

The material sequenced was tumor tissue. The chain is assembled from TRBV10-3 and TRBJ1-1, with the D gene too uncertain to name. This clonotype was sampled from a human donor with diffuse large B-cell lymphoma. CDR3 reads: CAISVDTEAFF. The sequenced DNA is TGTGCCATCAGTGTTGACACTGAAGCTTTCTTT.